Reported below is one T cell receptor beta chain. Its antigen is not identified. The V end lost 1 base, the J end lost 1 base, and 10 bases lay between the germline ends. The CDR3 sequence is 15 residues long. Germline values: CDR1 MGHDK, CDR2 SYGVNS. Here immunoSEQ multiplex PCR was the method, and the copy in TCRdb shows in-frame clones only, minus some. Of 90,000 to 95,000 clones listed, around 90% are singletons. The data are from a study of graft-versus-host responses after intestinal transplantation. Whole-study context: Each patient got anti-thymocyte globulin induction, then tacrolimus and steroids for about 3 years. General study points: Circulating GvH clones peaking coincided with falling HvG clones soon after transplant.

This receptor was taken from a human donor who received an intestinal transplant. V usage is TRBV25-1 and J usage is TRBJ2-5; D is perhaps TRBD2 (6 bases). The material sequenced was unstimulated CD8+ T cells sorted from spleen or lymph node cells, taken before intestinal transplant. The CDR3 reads CASSELEGPQETQYF. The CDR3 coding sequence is TGTGCCAGCAGTGAATTGGAGGGGCCCCAAGAGACCCAGTACTTC.